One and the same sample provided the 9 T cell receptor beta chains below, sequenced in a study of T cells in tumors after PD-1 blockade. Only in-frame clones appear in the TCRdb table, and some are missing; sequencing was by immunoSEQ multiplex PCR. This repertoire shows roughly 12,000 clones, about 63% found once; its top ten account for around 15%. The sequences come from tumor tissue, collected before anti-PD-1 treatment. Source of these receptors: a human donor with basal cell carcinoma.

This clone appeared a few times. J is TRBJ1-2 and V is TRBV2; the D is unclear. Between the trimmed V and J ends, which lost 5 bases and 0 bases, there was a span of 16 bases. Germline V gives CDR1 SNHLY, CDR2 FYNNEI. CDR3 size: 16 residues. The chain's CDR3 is CASSSVGSRSNYGYTF. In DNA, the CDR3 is TGTGCCAGCAGTTCGGTAGGGTCACGTTCTAACTATGGCTACACCTTC.

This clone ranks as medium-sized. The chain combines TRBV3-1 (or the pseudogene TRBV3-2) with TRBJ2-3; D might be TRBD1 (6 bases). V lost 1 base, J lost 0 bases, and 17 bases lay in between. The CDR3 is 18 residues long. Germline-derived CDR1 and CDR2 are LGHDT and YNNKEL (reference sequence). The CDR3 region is CASSQVDSYYSSTDTQYF. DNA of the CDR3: TGTGCCAGCAGCCAAGTGGACAGCTACTATTCTAGCACAGATACGCAGTATTTT.

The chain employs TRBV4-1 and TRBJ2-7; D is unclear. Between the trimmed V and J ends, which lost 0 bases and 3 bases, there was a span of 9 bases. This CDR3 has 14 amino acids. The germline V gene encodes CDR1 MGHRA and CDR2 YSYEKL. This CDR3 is CASSQDIGYYEQYF. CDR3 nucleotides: TGCGCCAGCAGCCAAGATATAGGGTACTACGAGCAGTACTTC.

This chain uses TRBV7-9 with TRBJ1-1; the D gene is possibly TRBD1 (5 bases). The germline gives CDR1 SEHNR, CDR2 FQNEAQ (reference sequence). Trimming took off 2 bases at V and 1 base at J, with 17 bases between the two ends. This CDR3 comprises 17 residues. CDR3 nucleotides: TGTGCCAGCAGCTTATACGGTGACAGAATGAGGAACACTGAAGCTTTCTTT. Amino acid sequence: CASSLYGDRMRNTEAFF.

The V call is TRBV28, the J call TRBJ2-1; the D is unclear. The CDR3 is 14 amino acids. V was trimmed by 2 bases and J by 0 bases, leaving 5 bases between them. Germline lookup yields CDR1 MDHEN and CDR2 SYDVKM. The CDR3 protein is CASSLPSSYNEQFF. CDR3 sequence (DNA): TGTGCCAGCAGTTTACCAAGCTCCTACAATGAGCAGTTCTTC.

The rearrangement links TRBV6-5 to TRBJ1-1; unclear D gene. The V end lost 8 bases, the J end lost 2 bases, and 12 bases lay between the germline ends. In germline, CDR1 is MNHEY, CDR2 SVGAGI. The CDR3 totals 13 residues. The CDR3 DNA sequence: TGTGCCAGCTCCCCTGGGATTAACACTGAAGCTTTCTTT. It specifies CASSPGINTEAFF.

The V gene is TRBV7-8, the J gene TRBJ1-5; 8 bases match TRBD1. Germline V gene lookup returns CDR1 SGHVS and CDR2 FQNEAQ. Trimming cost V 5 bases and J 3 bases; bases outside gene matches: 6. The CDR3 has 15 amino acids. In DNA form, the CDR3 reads TGTGCCAGCAGCCGAGACAGGGGTGACAATCAGCCCCAGCATTTT. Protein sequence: CASSRDRGDNQPQHF.

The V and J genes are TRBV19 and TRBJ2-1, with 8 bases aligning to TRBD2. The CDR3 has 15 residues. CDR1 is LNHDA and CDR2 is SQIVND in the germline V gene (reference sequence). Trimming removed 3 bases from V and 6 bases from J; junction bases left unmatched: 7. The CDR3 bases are TGTGCCAGTAGTATTCGAGCGGGAGTAGCCAATGAGCAGTTCTTC. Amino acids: CASSIRAGVANEQFF.

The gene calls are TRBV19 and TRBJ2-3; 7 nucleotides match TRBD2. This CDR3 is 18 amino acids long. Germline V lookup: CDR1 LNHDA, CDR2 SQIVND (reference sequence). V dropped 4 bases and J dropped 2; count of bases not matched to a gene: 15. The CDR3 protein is CASSSPYDLAEDTDTQYF. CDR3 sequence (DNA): TGTGCCAGTAGTAGCCCCTACGACCTAGCGGAGGACACAGATACGCAGTATTTT.